The present TCR delta chain was sequenced within a study of gamma-delta T cells after stem cell transplantation. CDR1 and CDR2 (germline): TSWWSYY, QGS. V was pared by 2 bases and J by 0 bases, with 19 bases between. The CDR3 contains 18 residues. This clone is medium-sized in the sample. TCRdb re-called clones from the RT-PCR reads via CATT. The sample has a few thousand delta-chain clones; 20% to 25% are singletons. The chain couples TRDV1 to TRDJ1; D possibly corresponds to TRDD3 (5 bases). Sequencing was carried out using gamma-delta T cells. The sequence derives from a human donor. It is not recorded whose cells these are; they may come from a transplant donor. This chain's CDR3 is CALGEGSTRGPDTDKLIF. Written as DNA, the CDR3 is TGTGCTCTTGGGGAAGGTTCTACCCGGGGACCTGACACCGATAAACTCATCTTT.